The 21 T cell receptor beta chains given below trace back to one sample, sequenced in a study of blood T cell repertoires in COVID-19 (dated by TCRdb to 2018 to 2020). Library preparation employed the immunoSEQ multiplex PCR assay. TCRdb mirrors the immuneACCESS table, restricted to in-frame sequences. Some clones are absent from its copies; in checked studies, under half trace to an unresolved V gene, and the reason for the others is unknown. The sample has 95,000 to 150,000 clones on record, 88% of them singletons. The ten biggest clones cover roughly 1.1% of the sample. Sample: peripheral blood. The receptor set was obtained from a woman older than 75 with acute or convalescent COVID-19.

The gene calls are TRBV7-2 and TRBJ1-5; no clear D gene. Germline values: CDR1 SGHTA, CDR2 FQGNSA. CDR3 size: 12 residues. Deletions cut 5 bases from V and 2 bases from J, with 4 bases between. This chain's CDR3 is CASSRGNQPQHF. The DNA of the CDR3 is TGTGCCAGCAGCCGGGGCAATCAGCCCCAGCATTTT.

The V and J genes are TRBV5-5 and TRBJ1-6, with TRBD1 as a possible D gene (5 bases). The CDR3 runs 15 residues. From germline, CDR1 is SGHKS and CDR2 YYEKEE (reference sequence). Trimming stripped 0 bases from V and 8 bases from J, with 12 bases between. DNA of the CDR3: TGTGCCAGCAGCTTGGGGCAGGGTTTTGATTCACCCCTCCACTTT. Amino acid sequence: CASSLGQGFDSPLHF.

This clone has just one count. The genes are TRBV9 and TRBJ2-5; 7 nucleotides agree with TRBD1. The germline gives CDR1 SGDLS, CDR2 YYNGEE. The CDR3 loop spans 14 amino acids. The J segment lost 6 bases and the V segment lost 2 bases, leaving 7 bases of the junction unmatched. DNA for the CDR3: TGTGCCAGCAGCGTGACAGGGCTCCAGCAGACCCAGTACTTC. It translates to CASSVTGLQQTQYF.

The chain has TRBV10-2 and TRBJ2-1; TRBD2 matches 9 bases. CDR1 is WSHSY and CDR2 is SAAADI in the germline V gene. The length of the CDR3 is 16 residues. J was trimmed by 8 bases and V by 6 bases; bases with no gene match: 14. CDR3 protein: CASRNLAGVSGDEQFF. As DNA, the CDR3 is TGCGCCAGCAGGAACTTAGCGGGAGTTAGTGGTGATGAGCAGTTCTTC.

This clone was detected only once. The rearrangement joins TRBV28 to TRBJ2-5; 11 bases agree with TRBD2. J gave up 6 bases and V 7 bases, and 10 bases lay outside the gene matches. Looked up from germline, CDR1 is MDHEN and CDR2 is SYDVKM. The CDR3 runs to 15 residues. The CDR3 sequence is CASTLRLAGGKTQYF. CDR3 coding DNA: TGTGCCAGCACCCTCCGGCTAGCGGGAGGAAAGACCCAGTACTTC.

The rearrangement joins TRBV7-2 to TRBJ2-3; perhaps TRBD2 as D (6 bases). The germline CDR1 and CDR2 sequences are SGHTA and FQGNSA. V lost 1 base to trimming and J lost 0 bases, with 11 bases between them. CDR3 length equals 16 residues. CDR3 coding DNA: TGTGCCAGCAGCTTAGGGTCGGCGGGGAGCACAGATACGCAGTATTTT. Amino acid sequence: CASSLGSAGSTDTQYF.

The chain is built from TRBV6-2 or TRBV6-3 and TRBJ2-5; the D gene is possibly TRBD2 (6 bases). Germline V gene sequence: CDR1 MNHEY, CDR2 SVGEGT. V was clipped by 5 bases and J by 6 bases, with 13 bases between them. The CDR3 extends over 13 amino acids. The CDR3 loop reads CASSDTGLQTQYF. The CDR3 DNA follows: TGTGCCAGCAGTGACACGGGACTCCAGACCCAGTACTTC.

The chain is built from TRBV4-1 and TRBJ1-5; 7 bases fit TRBD1. This CDR3 spans 19 amino acids. The J segment lost 1 base and the V segment lost 3 bases, leaving 15 bases of the junction unmatched. The germline V gene encodes CDR1 MGHRA and CDR2 YSYEKL. CDR3 nucleotides: TGCGCCAGCAGCCAGGAAAGGGTCAGGGGGTCTGTAAGCAATCAGCCCCAGCATTTT. This translates into CASSQERVRGSVSNQPQHF.

The V and J genes are TRBV3-1 (or the pseudogene TRBV3-2) and TRBJ1-6; D is perhaps TRBD1 (5 bases). CDR1 is LGHDT, CDR2 YNNKEL, per germline (reference sequence). CDR3 length equals 16 residues. V was pared by 1 base and J by 8 bases, with 15 bases between. The CDR3 spells CASSQGAGTSHSPLHF. The CDR3 nucleotides read TGTGCCAGCAGCCAAGGTGCTGGGACTTCGCATTCACCCCTCCACTTT.

The chain employs TRBV6-2 or TRBV6-3 and TRBJ1-5; TRBD1 aligns across 8 bases. Germline CDR1 reads MNHEY; CDR2 reads SVGEGT. The CDR3 totals 20 residues. After removal of 0 bases from V and 3 bases from J, the junction contained 16 bases not matched to a gene. The CDR3 sequence: CASSYSIIRFGQGNNQPQHF. In DNA form, the CDR3 reads TGTGCCAGCAGTTACTCGATAATAAGGTTCGGACAGGGTAACAATCAGCCCCAGCATTTT.

J is TRBJ1-2 and V is TRBV4-2; perhaps TRBD1 as D (5 bases). The CDR3 loop spans 16 amino acids. Germline V lookup: CDR1 LGHNA, CDR2 YNFKEQ. V was clipped by 2 bases and J by 4 bases, with 17 bases between them. The CDR3 DNA is TGTGCCAGCAGCCAATCGACCTCAGACAGAAGCTATGGCTACACCTTC. Translating it yields CASSQSTSDRSYGYTF.

The V gene is TRBV6-2 or TRBV6-3, the J gene TRBJ2-3, with D perhaps TRBD1 (6 bases). The V gene lost 5 bases and the J gene lost 4 bases, with 13 bases spanning the gap. The CDR3 sequence is 14 residues long. Germline CDR1 reads MNHEY; CDR2 reads SVGEGT. CDR3 sequence reads: CASSSNDRPDTQYF. The DNA for the CDR3 is TGTGCCAGCAGTAGCAACGACAGGCCAGATACGCAGTATTTT.

V gene TRBV19 combines with J gene TRBJ1-2; 8 bases fit TRBD1. This CDR3 is built from 15 residues. With 2 bases clipped from V and 5 bases from J, the junction kept 7 bases outside the gene matches. Germline assignment: CDR1 LNHDA and CDR2 SQIVND (reference sequence). As DNA, the CDR3 is TGTGCCAGTAGTATATCTGCAGGGGGCTGGTATGGCTACACCTTC. It is translated as CASSISAGGWYGYTF.

The V call is TRBV5-1, the J call TRBJ2-3; the match to TRBD1 covers 8 bases. CDR3 size: 15 residues. With 4 bases clipped from V and 3 bases from J, the junction kept 7 bases outside the gene matches. Germline CDR1 SGHRS, CDR2 YFSETQ. In DNA form, the CDR3 reads TGCGCCAGCAGCCCCGGACAGGGAAAAACAGATACGCAGTATTTT. As protein: CASSPGQGKTDTQYF.

V gene TRBV29-1 combines with J gene TRBJ2-1, with 9 bases fitting TRBD1. V dropped 6 bases and J dropped 7; count of bases not matched to a gene: 16. Germline CDR1 and CDR2: SQVTM and ANQGSEA. The CDR3 sequence is 16 residues long. The CDR3 reads CSVGTSSGTGWNEQFF. CDR3 coding DNA: TGCAGCGTCGGTACCTCGTCCGGGACAGGGTGGAATGAGCAGTTCTTC.

This chain joins TRBV9 and TRBJ1-1; the D gene is possibly TRBD1 (6 bases). With 3 bases removed from V and 4 bases from J, the gap between germline ends came to 16 bases. From germline, CDR1 is SGDLS and CDR2 YYNGEE. CDR3 size: 15 residues. The CDR3 loop reads CASSAHGGSITEAFF. The CDR3 nucleotides read TGTGCCAGCAGCGCCCATGGGGGCAGCATCACTGAAGCTTTCTTT.

This clone was seen more than once but under ten times. The CDR3, as DNA: TGCGCCAGCAGCCAAGAGCCGGGGAGTAATCATTCACCCCTCCACTTT. Translating gives CASSQEPGSNHSPLHF. The chain combines TRBV4-1 with TRBJ1-6; D gene unclear. V lost 0 bases, J lost 8 bases, and 14 bases lay in between. This CDR3 region has 16 residues. Germline V gene data show CDR1 as MGHRA and CDR2 as YSYEKL.

The chain uses TRBV19 and TRBJ2-2; 9 bases match TRBD1. V lost 6 bases, J lost 6 bases, and 11 bases stayed unmatched. CDR1 and CDR2 from the germline V gene are LNHDA and SQIVND (reference sequence). The CDR3 contains 16 residues. The CDR3 nucleotides are TGTGCCAGTAGCCGGCAGGGGGGACAGGGACCCGGGGAGCTGTTTTTT. The encoded protein is CASSRQGGQGPGELFF.

This chain connects TRBV28 to TRBJ2-1, with 11 bases matching TRBD2. V was clipped by 4 bases and J by 0 bases; unmatched bases: 2. Germline V gene sequence: CDR1 MDHEN, CDR2 SYDVKM. The CDR3 extends over 16 amino acids. CDR3 coding DNA: TGTGCCAGCAGTTATAGCGGGGGGGGCTCCTACAATGAGCAGTTCTTC. Amino acid sequence: CASSYSGGGSYNEQFF. The full variable domain, completed using reference TRBV28 and TRBJ2-1, is DVKVTQSSRYLVKRTGEKVFLECVQDMDHENMFWYRQDPGLGLRLIYFSYDVKMKEKGDIPEGYSVSREKKERFSLILESASTNQTSMYLCASSYSGGGSYNEQFFGPGTRLTVL.

This clone was seen a handful of times. The V and J genes are TRBV4-3 and TRBJ1-1; D remains unclear. The CDR3 contains 15 residues. From germline, CDR1 is LGHNA and CDR2 YSLEER. Between the trimmed V and J ends, which lost 0 bases and 2 bases, there was a span of 10 bases. Here the CDR3 reads CASSQDKRSNTEAFF. CDR3 DNA sequence: TGCGCCAGCAGCCAAGATAAGAGGAGTAACACTGAAGCTTTCTTT.

The chain recombines TRBV11-3 with TRBJ2-1, with TRBD2 matching 7 bases. The J segment lost 0 bases and the V segment lost 5 bases, leaving 4 bases of the junction unmatched. Per the germline V gene, CDR1 is SGHNT and CDR2 is YENEEA. This CDR3 comprises 15 residues. CDR3 protein: CASSAGGSSYNEQFF. CDR3 nucleotides: TGTGCCAGCAGCGCCGGGGGGAGCTCCTACAATGAGCAGTTCTTC.